This T cell receptor (beta chain) was recorded in a study of blood T cell repertoires in COVID-19. Looking at the study overall: The study drew acute and convalescent COVID-19 samples from the United States, Italy and Spain. PBMCs, B-cell-depleted T cells, or T cells were the source of the cDNA or gDNA that made up the material.

As handled by the study authors: Amplified reference gene primers provided the basis for estimating nucleated cell counts. Profiled with immunoSEQ multiplex PCR; TCRdb holds only in-frame clones, not every one. From that table come the V and J calls and clone size; the DNA was used to work out D and trimming. The table includes roughly 220,000 clones, 70% to 90% detected once. The trim removed 1 base at V and 6 bases at J, leaving 5 bases unmatched. CDR1 is MGHRA, CDR2 YSYEKL, per germline. This CDR3 has 17 amino acids. The sample comprised peripheral blood. The chain couples TRBV4-1 to TRBJ2-1; the match to TRBD2 covers 14 bases. The source is a man aged 50-59 years who had recovered from COVID-19. CDR3: CASSQGLAGGQGNEQFF. CDR3 in DNA: TGCGCCAGCAGCCAAGGACTAGCGGGAGGGCAGGGCAATGAGCAGTTCTTC.